The rows below give T cell receptor beta chains drawn from one sample of a study of blood T cell repertoires in COVID-19. Using immunoSEQ multiplex PCR, the repertoire was profiled, and TCRdb retains in-frame clones only, with some absent. The table records approximately 210,000 clones, 70% to 85% of them present only once. The sample taken for sequencing was PBMCs or T cells enriched from blood (not recorded which). Receptor source: a woman aged 55-70 years who had recovered from COVID-19. The CDR3 runs from the conserved cysteine through the conserved F or W. The D gene is left open where the match is weak. Size tells how often a clone was seen (once, few, many) or the class of an expanded clone, and some rows leave it out.

TRBJ1-2,TRBV29-1,NA,TRBD1,CSVGRLQGVYGYTF,TGCAGCGTTGGCCGGTTACAGGGGGTTTATGGCTACACCTTC
TRBJ2-7,TRBV11-2,NA,NA,CASSSSSYEQYF,NA
TRBJ2-2,TRBV7-6,NA,TRBD1,CASSLSQGDTGELFF,TGTGCCAGCAGCTTATCACAGGGGGACACCGGGGAGCTGTTTTTT
TRBJ1-4,TRBV7-2,NA,NA,CASSLVLQGGNEKLFF,TGTGCCAGCAGCTTAGTACTACAGGGTGGAAATGAAAAACTGTTTTTT
TRBJ2-1,TRBV7-2,NA,TRBD1,CASSSRTGPYNEQFF,TGTGCCAGCAGCTCCCGGACAGGGCCCTACAATGAGCAGTTCTTC
TRBJ1-6,TRBV7-2,NA,NA,CASSLIGSSYNSPLHF,TGTGCCAGCAGCTTAATTGGCAGCTCCTATAATTCACCCCTCCACTTT
TRBJ1-1,TRBV9,NA,TRBD1,CASSATGDTEAFF,TGTGCCAGCAGCGCCACAGGGGACACTGAAGCTTTCTTT
TRBJ2-1,TRBV19,once,NA,CASSIGAGNYNEQFF,TGTGCCAGTAGTATCGGAGCAGGGAACTACAATGAGCAGTTCTTC
TRBJ1-1,TRBV5-6,NA,TRBD1,CASSLGTGEAFF,TGTGCCAGCAGCTTAGGGACAGGGGAAGCTTTCTTT
TRBJ1-1,TRBV5-6,few,NA,CASSFPGFRNTEAFF,TGTGCCAGCAGCTTCCCAGGGTTTCGGAACACTGAAGCTTTCTTT
TRBJ1-1,TRBV20-1,once,NA,CSASGRAAHGYTEAFF,TGCAGTGCTAGTGGGCGGGCGGCCCACGGGTACACTGAAGCTTTCTTT
TRBJ2-6,TRBV11-2,NA,TRBD1,CASSSGTGDPGANVLTF,TGTGCCAGCAGCTCGGGGACAGGGGATCCCGGGGCCAACGTCCTGACTTTC
TRBJ2-7,TRBV6-5,NA,NA,CASSSSGNYEQYF,TGTGCCAGCAGTTCATCCGGGAATTACGAGCAGTACTTC
TRBJ1-5,TRBV6-4,NA,NA,CASSDSGDSHQPQHF,TGTGCCAGCAGTGACTCCGGAGACAGTCATCAGCCCCAGCATTTT
TRBJ2-1,TRBV2,NA,NA,CASSSRQYNEQFF,TGTGCCAGCAGTTCCCGACAGTACAATGAGCAGTTCTTC
TRBJ1-6,TRBV5-8,NA,TRBD1,CASSFPTGGNSPLHF,TGTGCCAGCAGCTTCCCGACAGGGGGTAATTCACCCCTCCACTTT
TRBJ1-1,TRBV6-5,NA,NA,CASTNFRQLNTEAFF,TGTGCCAGCACGAATTTTAGACAGTTGAACACTGAAGCTTTCTTT
TRBJ2-7,TRBV2,NA,TRBD1,CASRAQGVRNEQYF,TGTGCCAGCAGGGCCCAGGGGGTTCGGAACGAGCAGTACTTC